The rows below give T cell receptor beta chains drawn from one sample of a study of shared clonotypes between healthy human individuals. Assay: immunoSEQ multiplex PCR; the TCRdb copy retains only in-frame clones and omits some. The data hold over 1.5 million clones, with 95% to 99% observed a single time. Source material: naive CD4+ T cells sorted from blood. The receptor set was obtained from a man aged 30 to 45 in good health. CDR3s include the opening cysteine and the closing phenylalanine or tryptophan. The order of the fields is clone size, V gene, D gene, J gene, CDR3 protein, CDR3 DNA. The D gene is left open where the match is weak. Only part of the rows carry a size: once, few, many, or a class if the clone is expanded.

-	TRBV5-1	-	TRBJ1-3	CASSADRLSLRGNTIYF	TGCGCCAGCAGCGCCGACAGACTCTCTTTGAGGGGAAACACCATATATTTT
-	TRBV7-8	-	TRBJ2-7	CASSLAQGYEQYF	TGTGCCAGCAGCTTAGCGCAGGGTTACGAGCAGTACTTC
-	TRBV7-9	-	TRBJ2-1	CASSLDLLASNEQFF	TGTGCCAGCAGCTTAGACCTCCTAGCCTCCAATGAGCAGTTCTTC
-	TRBV25-1	-	TRBJ2-6	CASSDAPGEDSGANVLTF	TGTGCCAGCAGTGACGCGCCAGGGGAGGACTCTGGGGCCAACGTCCTGACTTTC
-	TRBV5-1	TRBD1	TRBJ1-1	CASSPGQVNTEAFF	TGCGCCAGCAGCCCGGGACAGGTGAACACTGAAGCTTTCTTT
-	TRBV29-1	-	TRBJ1-3	CSVEVTGNTIYF	TGCAGCGTTGAAGTAACGGGAAACACCATATATTTT
few	TRBV5-1	-	TRBJ2-7	CASALGTSSYEQYF	TGCGCCAGCGCCCTCGGGACAAGTTCCTACGAGCAGTACTTC
-	TRBV19	-	TRBJ2-7	CASSIAQQAPGEQYF	TGTGCCAGTAGTATAGCCCAACAGGCTCCGGGGGAGCAGTACTTC
-	TRBV6-5	TRBD2	TRBJ2-5	CASSYVASGNQETQYF	TGTGCCAGCAGTTACGTAGCTAGCGGGAACCAAGAGACCCAGTACTTC
-	TRBV30	-	TRBJ2-3	CAWSPGADTQYF	TGTGCCTGGAGTCCAGGGGCAGATACGCAGTATTTT
few	TRBV2	-	TRBJ1-2	CASSFDTDYGYTF	TGTGCCAGCAGTTTCGACACGGACTATGGCTACACCTTC
-	TRBV19	-	TRBJ2-6	CASSPLSGSGANVLTF	TGTGCCAGTAGTCCCCTCTCGGGATCTGGGGCCAACGTCCTGACTTTC
once	TRBV5-6	-	TRBJ2-2	CASSFGRTGELFF	TGTGCCAGCAGCTTCGGTCGGACCGGGGAGCTGTTTTTT
-	TRBV5-1	-	TRBJ2-3	CASSFTAPDTQYF	TGCGCCAGCAGCTTCACCGCCCCGGATACGCAGTATTTT
-	TRBV30	-	TRBJ2-7	CAWSVKLADYEQYF	TGTGCCTGGAGTGTCAAACTAGCCGACTACGAGCAGTACTTC
-	TRBV2	-	TRBJ1-2	CASSGGYRDARGYTF	TGTGCCAGCAGCGGGGGTTATCGGGACGCTCGAGGCTACACCTTC
-	TRBV7-9	-	TRBJ1-5	CASSLAVGMQANQPQHF	TGTGCCAGCAGCTTAGCGGTGGGGATGCAAGCCAATCAGCCCCAGCATTTT
-	TRBV9	-	TRBJ2-1	CASSNTPSSYNEQFF	TGTGCCAGCAGCAATACACCGAGCTCCTACAATGAGCAGTTCTTC
-	TRBV27	TRBD2	TRBJ2-1	CASSFGAGGSDEQFF	TGTGCCAGCAGCTTCGGGGCGGGAGGGAGCGATGAGCAGTTCTTC
once	TRBV5-1	-	TRBJ2-3	CASSLEVRLTDTQYF	TGCGCCAGCAGCTTGGAGGTTAGACTCACAGATACGCAGTATTTT